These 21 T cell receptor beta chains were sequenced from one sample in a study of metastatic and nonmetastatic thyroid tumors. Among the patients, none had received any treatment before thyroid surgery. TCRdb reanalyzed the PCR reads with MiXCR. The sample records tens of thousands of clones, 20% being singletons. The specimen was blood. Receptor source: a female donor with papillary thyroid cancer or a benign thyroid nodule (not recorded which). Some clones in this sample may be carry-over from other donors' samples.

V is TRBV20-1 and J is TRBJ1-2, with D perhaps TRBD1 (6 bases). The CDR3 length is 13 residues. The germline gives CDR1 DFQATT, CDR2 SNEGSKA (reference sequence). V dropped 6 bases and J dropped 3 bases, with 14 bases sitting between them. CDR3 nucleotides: TGCAGTGCCGATTCAGGGACACACTATGGCTACACCTTC. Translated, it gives CSADSGTHYGYTF.

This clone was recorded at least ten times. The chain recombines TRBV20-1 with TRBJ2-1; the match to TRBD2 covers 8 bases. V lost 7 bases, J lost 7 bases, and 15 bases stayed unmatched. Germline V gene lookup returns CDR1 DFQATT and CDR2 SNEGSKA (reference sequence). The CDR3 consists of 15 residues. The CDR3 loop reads CSVEGVLAGRNEQFF. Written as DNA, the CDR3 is TGCAGTGTCGAAGGGGTCCTAGCGGGTCGAAATGAGCAGTTCTTC.

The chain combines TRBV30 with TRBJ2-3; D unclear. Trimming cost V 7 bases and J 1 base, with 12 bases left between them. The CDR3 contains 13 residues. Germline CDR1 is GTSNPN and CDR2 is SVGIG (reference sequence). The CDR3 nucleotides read TGTGCCTTGGAAGAGAAAGGCACAGATACGCAGTATTTT. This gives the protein CALEEKGTDTQYF.

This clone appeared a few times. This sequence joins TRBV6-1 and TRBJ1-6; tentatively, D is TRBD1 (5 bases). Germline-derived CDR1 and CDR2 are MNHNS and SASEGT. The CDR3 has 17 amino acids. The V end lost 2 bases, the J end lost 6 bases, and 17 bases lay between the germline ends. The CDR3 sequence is CASSEPGRQTRNSPLHF. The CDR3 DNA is TGTGCCAGCAGTGAACCGGGACGTCAGACCCGTAATTCACCCCTCCACTTT.

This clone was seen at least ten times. CDR3 nucleotide sequence: TGTGCCAGCAGCCCGAACGGGCCAAATGAAAAACTGTTTTTT. It yields the protein CASSPNGPNEKLFF. The chain joins TRBV3-1 to TRBJ1-4; the D is unclear. V was trimmed by 4 bases and J by 5 bases, leaving 11 bases between them. The CDR3 length is 14 residues. The V gene's germline CDR1 is LGHDT and CDR2 YNNKEL (reference sequence).

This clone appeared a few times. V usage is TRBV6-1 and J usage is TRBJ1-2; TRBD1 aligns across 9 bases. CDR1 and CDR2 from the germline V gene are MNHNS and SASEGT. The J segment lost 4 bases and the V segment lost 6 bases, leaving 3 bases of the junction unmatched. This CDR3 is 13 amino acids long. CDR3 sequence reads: CASRVTGGYGYTF. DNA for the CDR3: TGTGCCAGCAGAGTGACAGGGGGCTATGGCTACACCTTC.

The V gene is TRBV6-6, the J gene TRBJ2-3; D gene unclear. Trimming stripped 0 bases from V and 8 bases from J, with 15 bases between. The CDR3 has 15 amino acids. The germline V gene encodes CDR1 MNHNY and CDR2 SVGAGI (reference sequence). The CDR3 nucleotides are TGTGCCAGCAGTTACTCTTTCCCCCCAGGAGTTACGCAGTATTTT. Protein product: CASSYSFPPGVTQYF.

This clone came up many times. The DNA for the CDR3 is TGTGCCATCAGTGAGGCGGACCAGGGGTCCACTGAAGCTTTCTTT. It is translated as CAISEADQGSTEAFF. The chain joins TRBV10-3 to TRBJ1-1; tentatively, D is TRBD1 (6 bases). Looked up from germline, CDR1 is ENHRY and CDR2 is SYGVKD. V gave up 2 bases and J gave up 4 bases, with 14 bases separating them. This CDR3 has 15 amino acids.

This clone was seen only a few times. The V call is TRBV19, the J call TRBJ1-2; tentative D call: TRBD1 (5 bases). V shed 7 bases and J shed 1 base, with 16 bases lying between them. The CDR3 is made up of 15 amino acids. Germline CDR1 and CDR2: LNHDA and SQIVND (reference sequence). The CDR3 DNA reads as TGTGCCAGTATCACCAAGGCAGGGTTTAACTATGGCTACACCTTC. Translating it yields CASITKAGFNYGYTF.

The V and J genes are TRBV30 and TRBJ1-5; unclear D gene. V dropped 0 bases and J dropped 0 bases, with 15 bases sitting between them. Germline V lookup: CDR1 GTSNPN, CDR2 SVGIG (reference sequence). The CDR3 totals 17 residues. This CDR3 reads CAWSVLSALNSNQPQHF. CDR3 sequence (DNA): TGTGCCTGGAGTGTATTGTCGGCTCTTAATAGCAATCAGCCCCAGCATTTT. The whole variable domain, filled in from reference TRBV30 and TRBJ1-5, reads SQTIHQWPATLVQPVGSPLSLECTVEGTSNPNLYWYRQAAGRGLQLLFYSVGIGQISSEVPQNLSASRPQDRQFILSSKKLLLSDSGFYLCAWSVLSALNSNQPQHFGDGTRLSIL.

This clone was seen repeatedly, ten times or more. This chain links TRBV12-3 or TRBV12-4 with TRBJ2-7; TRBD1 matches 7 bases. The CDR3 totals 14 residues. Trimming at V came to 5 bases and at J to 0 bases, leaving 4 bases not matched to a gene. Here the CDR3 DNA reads TGTGCCAGCAGTCCTTGGGACAGCTCCTACGAGCAGTACTTC. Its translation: CASSPWDSSYEQYF.

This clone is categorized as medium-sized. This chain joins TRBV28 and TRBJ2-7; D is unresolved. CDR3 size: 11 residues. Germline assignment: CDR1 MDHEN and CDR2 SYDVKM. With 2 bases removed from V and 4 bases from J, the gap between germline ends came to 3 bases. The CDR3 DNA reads TGTGCCAGCAGTTTAAGGTACGAGCAGTACTTC. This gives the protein CASSLRYEQYF.

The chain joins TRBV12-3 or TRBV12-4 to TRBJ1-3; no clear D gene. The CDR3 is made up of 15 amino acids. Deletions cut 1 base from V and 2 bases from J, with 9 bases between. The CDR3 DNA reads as TGTGCCAGCAGTTTAGGGGTTGAAGCTGGAAACACCATATATTTT. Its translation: CASSLGVEAGNTIYF.

CDR3 sequence: CSARDPTSGREQYF. In DNA form, the CDR3 reads TGCAGTGCTAGAGACCCTACTAGCGGGAGAGAGCAGTACTTC. This chain joins TRBV20-1 and TRBJ2-7, with TRBD2 identical over 11 bases. With V trimmed by 0 bases and J by 7 bases, 5 bases remained unmatched. The CDR3 is made up of 14 amino acids. Germline V gives CDR1 DFQATT, CDR2 SNEGSKA (reference sequence).

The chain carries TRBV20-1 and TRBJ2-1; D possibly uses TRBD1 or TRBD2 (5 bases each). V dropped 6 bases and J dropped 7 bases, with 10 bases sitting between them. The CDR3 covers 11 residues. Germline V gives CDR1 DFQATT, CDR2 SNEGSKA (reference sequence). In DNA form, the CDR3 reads TGCAGTGCCACCGAGGGGAATGAGCAGTTCTTC. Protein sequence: CSATEGNEQFF.

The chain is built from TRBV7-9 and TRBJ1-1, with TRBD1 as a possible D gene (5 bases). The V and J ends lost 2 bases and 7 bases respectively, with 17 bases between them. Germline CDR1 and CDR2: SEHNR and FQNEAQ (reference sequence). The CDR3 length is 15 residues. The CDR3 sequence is CASSLPPPRQREAFF. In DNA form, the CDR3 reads TGTGCCAGCAGCTTACCCCCCCCTCGACAGCGTGAAGCTTTCTTT.

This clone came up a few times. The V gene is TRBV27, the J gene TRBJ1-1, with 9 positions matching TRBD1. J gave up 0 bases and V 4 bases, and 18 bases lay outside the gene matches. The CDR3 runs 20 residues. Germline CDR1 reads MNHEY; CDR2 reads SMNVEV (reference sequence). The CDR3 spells CASSSSLDRGGWNLNTEAFF. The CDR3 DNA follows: TGTGCCAGCAGTTCGAGCCTAGACAGGGGGGGGTGGAATTTGAACACTGAAGCTTTCTTT.

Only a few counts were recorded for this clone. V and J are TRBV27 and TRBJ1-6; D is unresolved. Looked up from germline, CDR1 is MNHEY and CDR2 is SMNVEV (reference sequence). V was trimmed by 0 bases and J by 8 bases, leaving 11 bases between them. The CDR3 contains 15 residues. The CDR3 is CASSLSMSGYSPLHF. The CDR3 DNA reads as TGTGCCAGCAGTTTATCGATGTCGGGATATTCACCCCTCCACTTT.

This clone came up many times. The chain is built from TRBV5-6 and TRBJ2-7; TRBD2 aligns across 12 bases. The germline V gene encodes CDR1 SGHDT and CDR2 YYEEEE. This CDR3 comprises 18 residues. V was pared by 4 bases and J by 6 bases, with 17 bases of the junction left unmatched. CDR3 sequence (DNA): TGTGCCAGCAGCCGCCCCGGACTAGCGGGATCGGGGTGGGGCGAGCAGTACTTC. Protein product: CASSRPGLAGSGWGEQYF.

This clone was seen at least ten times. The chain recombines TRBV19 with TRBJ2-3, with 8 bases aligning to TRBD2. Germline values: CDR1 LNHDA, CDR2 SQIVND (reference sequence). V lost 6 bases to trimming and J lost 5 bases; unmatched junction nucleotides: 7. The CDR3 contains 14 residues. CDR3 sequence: CASRIGGAGDTQYF. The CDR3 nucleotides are TGTGCCAGTAGAATCGGGGGGGCAGGAGATACGCAGTATTTT.

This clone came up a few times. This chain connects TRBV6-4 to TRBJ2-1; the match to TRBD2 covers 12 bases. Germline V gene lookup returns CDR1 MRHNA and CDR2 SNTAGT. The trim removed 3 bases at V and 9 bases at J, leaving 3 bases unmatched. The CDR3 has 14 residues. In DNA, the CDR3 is TGTGCCAGCAGTGAAGGGACTAGCGGGTCTGAGCAGTTCTTC. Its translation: CASSEGTSGSEQFF.